Sequencing of this TCR beta chain was carried out in a study of T-cell memory formation after mild COVID-19. Study-wide background: There were largely donor-specific TCR clusters.

Germline V gene data show CDR1 as SNHLY and CDR2 as FYNNEI. The junction had 6 bases not matched to a gene; V was cut back by 6 bases and J by 6 bases. The CDR3 totals 15 residues. A word on this clonotype: Its antigen remains unidentified.

TCRdb ran MiXCR on the 5' RACE reads and lists one entry per CDR3 protein. This sample has 550,000 to 600,000 distinct CDR3 sequences, with around 16% found just once. General study findings and limits: Prior to infection, memory already included some responding clones, suggesting cross-reactive memory joined.

The chain combines TRBV2 with TRBJ2-2; 11 bases match TRBD2. The source of this sequence is an adult woman who had mild COVID-19 (a few samples of this study predate the infection). Cell type and time point are not known. Sequenced input: PBMCs or a T cell subset sorted from them (not recorded which). The CDR3 DNA is TGTGCCAGCAGAAGACTAGCGGGATCCCCCGGGGAGCTGTTTTTT. Its protein product is CASRRLAGSPGELFF. The whole variable domain, filled in from reference TRBV2 and TRBJ2-2, reads EPEVTQTPSHQVTQMGQEVILRCVPISNHLYFYWYRQILGQKVEFLVSFYNNEISEKSEIFDDQFSVERPDGSNFTLKIRSTKLEDSAMYFCASRRLAGSPGELFFGEGSRLTVL.